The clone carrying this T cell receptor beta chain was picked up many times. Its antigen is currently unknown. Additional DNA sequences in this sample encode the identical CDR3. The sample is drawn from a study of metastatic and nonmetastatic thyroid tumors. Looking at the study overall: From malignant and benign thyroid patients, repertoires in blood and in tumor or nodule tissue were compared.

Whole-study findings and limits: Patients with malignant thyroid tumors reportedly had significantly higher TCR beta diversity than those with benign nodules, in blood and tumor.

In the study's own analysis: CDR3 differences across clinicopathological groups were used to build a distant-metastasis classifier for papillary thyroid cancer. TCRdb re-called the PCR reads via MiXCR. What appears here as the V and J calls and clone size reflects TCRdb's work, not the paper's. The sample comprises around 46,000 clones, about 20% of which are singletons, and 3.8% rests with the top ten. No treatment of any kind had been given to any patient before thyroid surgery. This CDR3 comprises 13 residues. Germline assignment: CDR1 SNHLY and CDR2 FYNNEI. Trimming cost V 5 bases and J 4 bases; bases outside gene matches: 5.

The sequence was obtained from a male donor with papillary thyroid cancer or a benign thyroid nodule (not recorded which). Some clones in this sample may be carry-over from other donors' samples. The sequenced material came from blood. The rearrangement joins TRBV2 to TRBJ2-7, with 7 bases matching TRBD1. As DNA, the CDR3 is TGTGCCAGCAGTATGGACAGGAGGTACGAGCAGTACTTC. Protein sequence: CASSMDRRYEQYF.